Shown below are 12 T cell receptor beta chains from a single sample sequenced in a study of HIV-infected patients and healthy controls. TCRdb re-called the 5' RACE reads with MiXCR, one entry per CDR3 protein. The sample includes tens of thousands of distinct CDR3 sequences, about a sixth seen only once; the top ten take approximately 5.3%. Material for sequencing was CD4+ T cells from blood. The receptors were gathered from a human donor in good health.

This clonotype occurred a few times. J is TRBJ1-1 and V is TRBV19; TRBD1 is a possible D gene (5 bases). This CDR3 comprises 13 residues. V was cut by 10 bases and J by 3 bases, with 15 bases left in between. Germline CDR1 reads LNHDA; CDR2 reads SQIVND (reference sequence). Written as DNA, the CDR3 is TGTGCCAACTGGGACGGTCAGGACACTGAAGCTTTCTTT. This codes for CANWDGQDTEAFF.

This clonotype was seen more than once but under ten times. The rearrangement joins TRBV15 to TRBJ2-1, with no clear D. The CDR3 has 15 residues. Trimming removed 0 bases at V and 6 bases at J, with 12 bases between. Germline V gene lookup returns CDR1 LNHNV and CDR2 YYDKDF (reference sequence). CDR3 sequence (DNA): TGTGCCACCAGCAGAGACCCTGGGCCTAGCAATGAGCAGTTCTTC. Translated, it gives CATSRDPGPSNEQFF.

This clonotype appeared a few times. The chain employs TRBV7-2 and TRBJ2-2; either TRBD1 or TRBD2 may fit D (5 bases each). V lost 7 bases and J lost 4, with 16 bases in between. Germline V gene data show CDR1 as SGHTA and CDR2 as FQGNSA. The CDR3 consists of 15 residues. In DNA, the CDR3 is TGTGCCAGCAACCCGGGGCCGGTTGGCACCGGGGAGCTGTTTTTT. This encodes CASNPGPVGTGELFF.

V and J are TRBV12-3 or TRBV12-4 and TRBJ1-6, with 7 bases identical to TRBD1. CDR3 length: 15 residues. The junction had 9 bases not matched to a gene; V was cut back by 6 bases and J by 7 bases. This chain's CDR3 is CASSFEGQLNSPLHF. In nucleotides, the CDR3 is TGTGCCAGCAGCTTCGAGGGACAGTTGAATTCACCCCTCCACTTT.

By proportion, this clonotype is medium-sized. This chain links TRBV29-1 with TRBJ1-1; 8 bases are shared with TRBD1. Trimming cost V 4 bases and J 2 bases; bases outside gene matches: 9. The CDR3 contains 15 residues. Germline-derived CDR1 and CDR2 are SQVTM and ANQGSEA. CDR3 sequence (DNA): TGCAGCGTTGGGGATAGGGGGACAGGTAACACTGAAGCTTTCTTT. Its protein product is CSVGDRGTGNTEAFF.

This clonotype was seen at least ten times. The J gene is TRBJ2-5, the V gene TRBV27; 7 bases are shared with TRBD1. This CDR3 region has 14 residues. Per the germline V gene, CDR1 is MNHEY and CDR2 is SMNVEV (reference sequence). The ends lost 2 bases at V and 6 bases at J; junction bases unmatched: 6. The CDR3 DNA sequence: TGTGCCAGCAGTTTAAAGTACAGGGGCCAGACCCAGTACTTC. Translated, it gives CASSLKYRGQTQYF.

This clonotype turned up a few times. The chain combines TRBV5-1 with TRBJ2-2; no clear D. Germline V gives CDR1 SGHRS, CDR2 YFSETQ. V was pared by 6 bases and J by 5 bases, with 8 bases between. The CDR3 is 12 amino acids. The CDR3 is CASNFGTGELFF. In DNA form, the CDR3 reads TGCGCCAGCAATTTCGGTACCGGGGAGCTGTTTTTT.

This rearrangement joins TRBV7-2 to TRBJ2-3; 7 bases map to TRBD2. V was clipped by 1 base and J by 3 bases; unmatched bases: 7. Germline V gene lookup returns CDR1 SGHTA and CDR2 FQGNSA. The CDR3 runs to 16 residues. CDR3 in DNA: TGTGCCAGCAGCTTAGGCCTGTGGGGAGGGACAGATACGCAGTATTTT. Translating it yields CASSLGLWGGTDTQYF.

The genes are TRBV14 and TRBJ2-1, with 7 bases fitting TRBD2. The CDR3 has 17 amino acids. Germline V CDR1 and CDR2: SGHDN, FVKESK. V trimming: 2 bases; J trimming: 5 bases; junction bases outside the gene matches: 12. The DNA for the CDR3 is TGTGCCAGCAGCCAAAAGACTAGCTGGGGAGGTAACAATGAGCAGTTCTTC. Protein sequence: CASSQKTSWGGNNEQFF. Looking up the rest from reference TRBV14 and TRBJ2-1 gives the full variable domain: EAGVTQFPSHSVIEKGQTVTLRCDPISGHDNLYWYRRVMGKEIKFLLHFVKESKQDESGMPNNRFLAERTGGTYSTLKVQPAELEDSGVYFCASSQKTSWGGNNEQFFGPGTRLTVL.

The sample holds a few counts of this clonotype. This sequence joins TRBV7-2 and TRBJ2-7; the D is unclear. This CDR3 is 16 amino acids long. Per the germline V gene, CDR1 is SGHTA and CDR2 is FQGNSA. Trimming left V 4 bases short and J 4 bases short, with 20 bases between. The CDR3 region is CASSSSTWVGEYEQYF. CDR3 bases: TGTGCCAGCAGCTCTTCAACCTGGGTAGGAGAGTACGAGCAGTACTTC.

This clonotype came up a few times. V usage is TRBV14 and J usage is TRBJ1-6; maybe TRBD1 (5 bases). V dropped 0 bases and J dropped 9 bases, with 15 bases sitting between them. This CDR3 is 16 amino acids long. From germline, CDR1 is SGHDN and CDR2 FVKESK. The CDR3 coding sequence is TGTGCCAGCAGCCAAGATCTGGGACTTCAATCTTCACCCCTCCACTTT. Translated: CASSQDLGLQSSPLHF. The full variable domain, with the rest looked up from reference TRBV14 and TRBJ1-6, is EAGVTQFPSHSVIEKGQTVTLRCDPISGHDNLYWYRRVMGKEIKFLLHFVKESKQDESGMPNNRFLAERTGGTYSTLKVQPAELEDSGVYFCASSQDLGLQSSPLHFGNGTRLTVT.

The genes are TRBV20-1 and TRBJ1-1; no reliable D call. V was cut by 0 bases and J by 4 bases, with 6 bases left in between. The CDR3 has 12 amino acids. Germline V gene lookup returns CDR1 DFQATT and CDR2 SNEGSKA (reference sequence). CDR3 nucleotide sequence: TGCAGTGCTAGAGATCGGGTCACTGAAGCTTTCTTT. Translating it yields CSARDRVTEAFF.